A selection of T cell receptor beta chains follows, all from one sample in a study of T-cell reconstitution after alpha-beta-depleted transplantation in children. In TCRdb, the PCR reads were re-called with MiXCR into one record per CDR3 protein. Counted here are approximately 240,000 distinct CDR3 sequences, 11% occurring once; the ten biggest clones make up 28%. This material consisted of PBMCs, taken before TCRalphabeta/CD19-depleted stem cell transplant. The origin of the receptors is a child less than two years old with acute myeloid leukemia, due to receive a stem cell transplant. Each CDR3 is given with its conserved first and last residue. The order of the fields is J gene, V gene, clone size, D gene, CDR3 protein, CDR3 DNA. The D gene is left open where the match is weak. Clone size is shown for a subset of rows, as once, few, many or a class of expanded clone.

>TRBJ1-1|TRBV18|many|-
CASSLGRLPNTEAFF
TGTGCCAGCTCTTTGGGCCGACTGCCGAACACTGAAGCTTTCTTT
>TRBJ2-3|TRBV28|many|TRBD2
CASSYLGLAGSPDTQYF
TGTGCCAGCAGTTATTTGGGACTAGCGGGCTCCCCAGATACGCAGTATTTT
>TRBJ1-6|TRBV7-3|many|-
CASSLNSRGNSPLHF
TGTGCCAGCAGCTTAAATTCCCGCGGTAATTCACCCCTCCACTTT
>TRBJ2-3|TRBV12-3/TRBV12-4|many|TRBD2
CASSRLAGGDTQYF
TGTGCCAGCAGCCGGCTAGCGGGGGGGGATACGCAGTATTTT
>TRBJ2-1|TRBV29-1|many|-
CSVGPRSSYNEQFF
TGCAGCGTTGGCCCTAGGAGCTCCTACAATGAGCAGTTCTTC
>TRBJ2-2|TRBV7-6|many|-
CASSATEFQNTGELFF
TGTGCCAGCAGCGCGACAGAATTCCAGAACACCGGGGAGCTGTTTTTT
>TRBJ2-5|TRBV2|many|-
CASSSGQKETQYF
TGTGCCAGCAGTTCCGGGCAGAAAGAGACCCAGTACTTC
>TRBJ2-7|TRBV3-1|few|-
CASSRRAQSYEQYF
TGTGCCAGCAGCCGGAGGGCACAGTCCTACGAGCAGTACTTC
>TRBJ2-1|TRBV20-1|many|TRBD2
CSARAPAGGYNEQFF
TGCAGTGCTAGAGCCCCCGCGGGAGGCTACAATGAGCAGTTCTTC
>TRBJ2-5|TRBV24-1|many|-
CATSDLAGETQYF
TGTGCCACCAGTGATTTAGCAGGGGAGACCCAGTACTTC
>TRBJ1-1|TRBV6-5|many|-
CASSYEGLRGNTEAFF
TGTGCCAGCAGTTACGAGGGACTCAGGGGAAACACTGAAGCTTTCTTT
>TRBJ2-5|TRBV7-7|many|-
CASSVLAQETQYF
TGTGCCAGCAGCGTACTAGCCCAAGAGACCCAGTACTTC
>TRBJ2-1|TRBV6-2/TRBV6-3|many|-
CASSYMLGSSYNEQFF
TGTGCCAGCAGTTACATGTTGGGGAGCTCCTACAATGAGCAGTTCTTC
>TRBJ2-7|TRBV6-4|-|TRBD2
CASSRLGGRASGEQYF
TGTGCCAGCAGTCGCCTCGGCGGGAGAGCTTCCGGCGAGCAGTACTTC
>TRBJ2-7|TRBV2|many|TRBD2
CASSRLAGGKEQYF
TGTGCCAGCAGTCGACTAGCGGGAGGGAAGGAGCAGTACTTC
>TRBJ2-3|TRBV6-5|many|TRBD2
CASSYSSGRGTDTQYF
TGTGCCAGCAGTTACTCTAGCGGGAGAGGTACAGATACGCAGTATTTT
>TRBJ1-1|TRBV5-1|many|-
CASSLLAQGYEAFF
TGCGCCAGCAGCTTGTTGGCTCAGGGTTACGAAGCTTTCTTT
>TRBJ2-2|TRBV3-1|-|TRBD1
CASSKPETGMSTGELFF
TGTGCCAGCAGCAAGCCGGAGACAGGGATGTCCACCGGGGAGCTGTTTTTT
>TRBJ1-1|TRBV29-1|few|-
CSAVPSMNTEAFF
TGCAGCGCCGTACCGAGCATGAACACTGAAGCTTTCTTT
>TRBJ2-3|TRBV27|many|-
CASSFLLDSTSTDTQYF
TGTGCCAGCAGCTTCCTCCTTGACAGCACTAGCACAGATACGCAGTATTTT
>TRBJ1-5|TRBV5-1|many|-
CASSMGEYSNQPQHF
TGCGCCAGCAGCATGGGAGAGTATAGCAATCAGCCCCAGCATTTT
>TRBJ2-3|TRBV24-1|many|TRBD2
CATSDLPVTSGRQDTQYF
TGTGCCACCAGTGATTTGCCCGTTACTAGCGGGAGGCAAGATACGCAGTATTTT
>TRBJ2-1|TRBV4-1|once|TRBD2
CASSPQERGGSYNEQFF
TGCGCCAGCAGCCCCCAGGAGCGGGGGGGATCCTACAATGAGCAGTTCTTC
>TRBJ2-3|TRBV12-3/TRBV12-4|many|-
CASISYQGYTDTQYF
TGTGCCAGCATCTCGTACCAGGGATACACAGATACGCAGTATTTT
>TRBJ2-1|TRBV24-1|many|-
CATSESGTRIYNEQFF
TGTGCCACCAGTGAATCTGGGACAAGGATCTACAATGAGCAGTTCTTC
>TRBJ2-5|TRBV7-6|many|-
CASSYYAKETQYF
TGTGCCAGCAGCTATTACGCTAAAGAGACCCAGTACTTC
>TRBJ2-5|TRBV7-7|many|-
CASSLGTGTLETQYF
TGTGCCAGCAGCTTAGGGACTGGGACCTTAGAGACCCAGTACTTC
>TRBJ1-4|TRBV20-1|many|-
CSASSEKLFF
TGCAGTGCTAGTAGTGAAAAACTGTTTTTT
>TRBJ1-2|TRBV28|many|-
CASSFQGINYGYTF
TGTGCCAGCAGTTTTCAGGGCATTAACTATGGCTACACCTTC
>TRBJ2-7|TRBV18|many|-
CASSPGGPLREQYF
TGTGCCAGCTCACCCGGAGGGCCCCTTCGCGAGCAGTACTTC
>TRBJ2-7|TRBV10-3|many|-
CAISDIGSYKQYF
TGTGCCATCAGTGATATAGGGTCCTATAAGCAGTACTTC
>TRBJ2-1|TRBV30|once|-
CPWSVHSGIRYNEQFF
TGTCCCTGGAGTGTTCATAGCGGAATCCGCTACAATGAGCAGTTCTTC
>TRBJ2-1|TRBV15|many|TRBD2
CATSIGLAGFNEQFF
TGTGCCACCAGCATTGGCCTAGCGGGATTCAATGAGCAGTTCTTC
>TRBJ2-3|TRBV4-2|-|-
CASSQDSGVGEDTQYF
TGTGCCAGCAGCCAAGATTCGGGAGTGGGGGAAGATACGCAGTATTTT
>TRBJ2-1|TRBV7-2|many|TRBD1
CASSSYLGTGKDEQFF
TGTGCCAGCAGCTCCTACCTAGGGACAGGGAAAGATGAGCAGTTCTTC
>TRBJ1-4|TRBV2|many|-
CASSGTANEKLFF
TGTGCCAGCAGTGGGACGGCGAATGAAAAACTGTTTTTT
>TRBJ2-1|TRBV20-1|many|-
CSATDYSSYNEQFF
TGCAGTGCCACCGACTATAGCTCCTACAATGAGCAGTTCTTC
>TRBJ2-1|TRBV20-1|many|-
CSASTSVEQFF
TGCAGTGCTTCGACCTCGGTTGAGCAGTTCTTC
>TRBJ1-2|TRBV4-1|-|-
CASSQSTGLPRTF
TGCGCCAGCAGCCAAAGTACAGGGCTACCTCGCACCTTC
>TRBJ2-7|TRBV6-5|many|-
CASSYSGTDPYEQYF
TGTGCCAGCAGTTACTCCGGGACGGATCCCTACGAGCAGTACTTC
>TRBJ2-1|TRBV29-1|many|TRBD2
CSVAGLAFGSSSYNEQFF
TGCAGCGTGGCCGGACTAGCATTCGGTTCTAGCTCCTACAATGAGCAGTTCTTC
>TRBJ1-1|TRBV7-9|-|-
CASSFGGRGNTEAFF
TGTGCCAGCAGCTTCGGGGGACGGGGGAACACTGAAGCTTTCTTT
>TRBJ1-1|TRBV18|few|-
CASSRGPADTEAFF
TGTGCCAGCTCACGAGGACCCGCCGACACTGAAGCTTTCTTT
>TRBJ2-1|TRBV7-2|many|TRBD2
CASSPSYSGSDEQFF
TGTGCCAGCAGCCCCAGCTACAGCGGGAGCGATGAGCAGTTCTTC
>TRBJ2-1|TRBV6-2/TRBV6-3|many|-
CASSIPPGYNEQFF
TGTGCCAGCAGTATACCCCCAGGGTACAATGAGCAGTTCTTC
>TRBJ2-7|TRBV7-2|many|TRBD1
CASSRDRNYEQYF
TGTGCCAGCAGCCGGGACAGGAACTACGAGCAGTACTTC
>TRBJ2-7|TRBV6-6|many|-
CASSYSVHEQYF
TGTGCCAGCAGTTACTCGGTCCACGAGCAGTACTTC
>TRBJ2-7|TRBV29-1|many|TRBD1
CSVVDRVFYEQYF
TGCAGCGTTGTGGACAGGGTGTTCTACGAGCAGTACTTC
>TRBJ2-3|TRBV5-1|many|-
CASSLFVATDTQYF
TGCGCCAGCAGCTTGTTTGTTGCAACAGATACGCAGTATTTT